A single sample is the source of the 31 T cell receptor beta chains below, sequenced in a study of cytotoxic CD8 clonotypes in ibrutinib-treated CLL. Sequencing used immunoSEQ multiplex PCR; TCRdb keeps in-frame clones, though not all of them. Of about 68,000 clones detected, approximately 71% appear once; the ten largest clones hold approximately 5%. The source was PBMCs, collected after 12 months of ibrutinib treatment. The receptors originated from a human donor with chronic lymphocytic leukemia.

The V call is TRBV5-6, the J call TRBJ2-7; 7 bases are shared with TRBD1. The ends lost 4 bases at V and 5 bases at J; junction bases unmatched: 12. The CDR3 has 15 residues. The germline V gene encodes CDR1 SGHDT and CDR2 YYEEEE. The chain's CDR3 is CASSPFKGQNNEQYF. The CDR3 DNA follows: TGTGCCAGCAGCCCCTTCAAGGGACAGAATAACGAGCAGTACTTC.

The CDR3 coding sequence is TGTGCCAGCAGCTTAGTGGGGACACAAACCTACAATGAGCAGTTCTTC. It translates to CASSLVGTQTYNEQFF. The V gene is TRBV7-2, the J gene TRBJ2-1, with D perhaps TRBD1 (6 bases). The CDR3 is made up of 16 amino acids. Between the trimmed V and J ends, which lost 1 base and 2 bases, there was a span of 12 bases. Looked up from germline, CDR1 is SGHTA and CDR2 is FQGNSA.

The chain is built from TRBV5-6 and TRBJ1-2; D gene uncertain. The CDR3 contains 11 residues. The germline CDR1 and CDR2 sequences are SGHDT and YYEEEE. With 0 bases removed from V and 8 bases from J, the gap between germline ends came to 5 bases. This chain's CDR3 is CASSLEDGYTF. Here the CDR3 DNA reads TGTGCCAGCAGCTTGGAAGACGGCTACACCTTC.

The chain has TRBV6-4 and TRBJ1-1, with D hard to call. The CDR3 has 13 residues. V lost 3 bases to trimming and J lost 2 bases, with 7 bases between them. The germline CDR1 and CDR2 sequences are MRHNA and SNTAGT. The CDR3 sequence: CASSEGRNTEAFF. The CDR3 bases are TGTGCCAGCAGTGAAGGGAGAAACACTGAAGCTTTCTTT.

The chain couples TRBV19 to TRBJ2-4, with a tentative D call TRBD1 (6 bases). V lost 5 bases and J 3 bases, leaving 14 bases between the germline ends. CDR3 length: 15 amino acids. In germline, CDR1 is LNHDA, CDR2 SQIVND (reference sequence). The CDR3 DNA is TGTGCCAGTAGTCCCGAGGACAGTCACAAAAACATTCAGTACTTC. Its protein is CASSPEDSHKNIQYF.

The genes are TRBV9 and TRBJ2-5; a possible D gene is TRBD1 (5 bases). The CDR3 totals 16 residues. Trimming shortened V by 0 bases and J by 3 bases, and 15 bases separated the two germline ends. CDR1 SGDLS and CDR2 YYNGEE come from the germline V gene. The CDR3 sequence: CASSVDLGRAEETQYF. The CDR3 DNA reads TGTGCCAGCAGCGTAGATTTGGGCAGGGCTGAAGAGACCCAGTACTTC.

The chain combines TRBV9 with TRBJ2-3; D assignment may be TRBD1 or TRBD2 (6 bases each). The CDR3 loop spans 16 amino acids. The germline V gene has CDR1 SGDLS and CDR2 YYNGEE. Trimming took 3 bases from V and 0 from J, leaving 14 bases between them. CDR3 bases: TGTGCCAGCAGCGCAACGGGGGCCGACAGCACAGATACGCAGTATTTT. Amino acid sequence: CASSATGADSTDTQYF.

This clone was seen a handful of times. The chain uses TRBV27 and TRBJ1-6, with D tentatively TRBD1 (5 bases). Germline CDR1 is MNHEY and CDR2 is SMNVEV (reference sequence). The CDR3 is 20 amino acids. With 3 bases removed from V and 12 bases from J, the gap between germline ends came to 33 bases. This CDR3 reads CASSFFGTEPWRTILRPLHF. CDR3 in DNA: TGTGCCAGCAGTTTCTTCGGGACGGAGCCCTGGCGGACGATTCTTAGACCCCTCCACTTT.

The V gene is TRBV25-1, the J gene TRBJ2-3; 9 positions match TRBD1. The CDR3 loop spans 16 amino acids. V trimming: 3 bases; J trimming: 1 base; junction bases outside the gene matches: 5. CDR1 MGHDK and CDR2 SYGVNS come from the germline V gene. The CDR3, as DNA: TGTGCCAGCAGTGAGCCGACAGGGGGACGCACAGATACGCAGTATTTT. Translating it yields CASSEPTGGRTDTQYF.

This clone was recorded once. The chain recombines TRBV11-3 with TRBJ2-3; D is uncertain. This CDR3 has 11 residues. V lost 4 bases to trimming and J lost 8 bases, with 7 bases between them. CDR1 is SGHNT, CDR2 YENEEA, per germline. CDR3 in amino acids: CASSSSITQYF. CDR3 nucleotide sequence: TGTGCCAGCAGCTCGAGCATTACGCAGTATTTT.

The gene calls are TRBV7-2 and TRBJ2-2, with D maybe TRBD1 (6 bases). The CDR3 runs to 14 residues. The germline V gene has CDR1 SGHTA and CDR2 FQGNSA. The V gene lost 5 bases and the J gene lost 6 bases, with 13 bases spanning the gap. The CDR3 reads CASSPQGSSGELFF. The CDR3 coding sequence is TGTGCCAGCAGCCCACAGGGTTCGTCCGGGGAGCTGTTTTTT.

The chain combines TRBV19 with TRBJ1-3; no firm D call. This CDR3 has 15 residues. Looked up from germline, CDR1 is LNHDA and CDR2 is SQIVND (reference sequence). The V gene lost 3 bases and the J gene lost 2 bases, with 11 bases spanning the gap. In nucleotides, the CDR3 is TGTGCCAGTAGTATTTCCTCAAGGACTGGAAACACCATATATTTT. Its translation: CASSISSRTGNTIYF.

The chain carries TRBV2 and TRBJ1-2, with a tentative D call TRBD1 (6 bases). CDR1 is SNHLY and CDR2 is FYNNEI in the germline V gene. The CDR3 runs to 13 residues. V was pared by 6 bases and J by 6 bases, with 14 bases between. CDR3 nucleotide sequence: TGTGCCAGCAGCCAGGGGAGGGTGAATGGCTACACCTTC. This translates into CASSQGRVNGYTF.

In this sample, this clone turned up once. V and J are TRBV4-3 and TRBJ2-7; maybe TRBD1 (5 bases). Germline values: CDR1 LGHNA, CDR2 YSLEER. CDR3 size: 16 residues. V was shortened by 3 bases and J by 2 bases, with 17 bases between the two germline ends. In nucleotides, the CDR3 is TGCGCCAGCAGCCAGGGGCCGGGTTCAAGAGCCTACGAGCAGTACTTC. Translation gives CASSQGPGSRAYEQYF.

The chain has TRBV10-3 and TRBJ2-2; D assignment may be TRBD1 or TRBD2 (6 bases each). The CDR3 length is 13 residues. Germline V gene data show CDR1 as ENHRY and CDR2 as SYGVKD. V shed 7 bases and J shed 7 bases, with 13 bases lying between them. In DNA, the CDR3 is TGTGCCATCATGGGGGGCTTCGGCGGGGAGCTGTTTTTT. Protein sequence: CAIMGGFGGELFF.

V gene TRBV5-4 combines with J gene TRBJ2-5, with 9 bases aligning to TRBD2. After removal of 0 bases from V and 5 bases from J, the junction contained 2 bases not matched to a gene. Germline V gives CDR1 SGHNT, CDR2 YYREEE (reference sequence). The CDR3 is made up of 14 amino acids. The CDR3 loop reads CASSLGGGVETQYF. CDR3 DNA sequence: TGTGCCAGCAGCTTGGGCGGGGGGGTGGAGACCCAGTACTTC.

V and J are TRBV19 and TRBJ1-1; D is undetermined. The length of the CDR3 is 14 residues. Between the trimmed V and J ends, which lost 3 bases and 0 bases, there was a span of 8 bases. Germline lookup yields CDR1 LNHDA and CDR2 SQIVND (reference sequence). In DNA form, the CDR3 reads TGTGCCAGTAGTATTGGACCCATGAACACTGAAGCTTTCTTT. Residues: CASSIGPMNTEAFF. Combining the CDR3 with reference TRBV19 and TRBJ1-1 gives the whole variable domain DGGITQSPKYLFRKEGQNVTLSCEQNLNHDAMYWYRQDPGQGLRLIYYSQIVNDFQKGDIAEGYSVSREKKESFPLTVTSAQKNPTAFYLCASSIGPMNTEAFFGQGTRLTVV.

The J gene is TRBJ2-4, the V gene TRBV7-9; D uncertain. The V gene's germline CDR1 is SEHNR and CDR2 FQNEAQ (reference sequence). CDR3 length: 16 residues. Between the trimmed V and J ends, which lost 5 bases and 0 bases, there was a span of 14 bases. In DNA, the CDR3 is TGTGCCAGCAGCCCGATTACTTTCATAGCCAAAAACATTCAGTACTTC. This translates into CASSPITFIAKNIQYF.

In its sample, this clone was seen a few times. The chain links TRBV5-6 to TRBJ1-4; D is unclear. CDR3 length: 12 residues. Germline CDR1 and CDR2: SGHDT and YYEEEE. The V and J ends lost 0 bases and 8 bases respectively, with 5 bases between them. CDR3 loop: CASSLAGEKLFF. As DNA, the CDR3 is TGTGCCAGCAGCTTGGCGGGGGAAAAACTGTTTTTT. Combining the CDR3 with reference TRBV5-6 and TRBJ1-4 gives the whole variable domain DAGVTQSPTHLIKTRGQQVTLRCSPKSGHDTVSWYQQALGQGPQFIFQYYEEEERQRGNFPDRFSGHQFPNYSSELNVNALLLGDSALYLCASSLAGEKLFFGSGTQLSVL.

This chain links TRBV2 with TRBJ1-1, with D possibly TRBD1 on 5 matching bases. CDR3 length: 13 residues. Deletions cut 6 bases from V and 3 bases from J, with 11 bases between. CDR1 SNHLY and CDR2 FYNNEI come from the germline V gene. CDR3 coding DNA: TGTGCCAGCAGCAGGGAGGTTGACACTGAAGCTTTCTTT. Translating it yields CASSREVDTEAFF.

The chain combines TRBV9 with TRBJ2-1; possible D gene TRBD1, 5 bases. Trimming removed 3 bases from V and 2 bases from J, with 12 bases in between. This CDR3 has 15 residues. CDR1 is SGDLS and CDR2 is YYNGEE in the germline V gene. CDR3 sequence: CASSAHRRPYNEQFF. The CDR3 DNA reads as TGTGCCAGCAGCGCACACAGGAGACCCTACAATGAGCAGTTCTTC. The full variable domain, with the rest looked up from reference TRBV9 and TRBJ2-1, is DSGVTQTPKHLITATGQRVTLRCSPRSGDLSVYWYQQSLDQGLQFLIQYYNGEERAKGNILERFSAQQFPDLHSELNLSSLELGDSALYFCASSAHRRPYNEQFFGPGTRLTVL.

The chain links TRBV7-2 to TRBJ2-3; 10 bases line up with TRBD2. The J segment lost 6 bases and the V segment lost 5 bases, leaving 2 bases of the junction unmatched. CDR3 length equals 13 residues. CDR1 is SGHTA, CDR2 FQGNSA, per germline. This chain's CDR3 is CASSTGLADTQYF. The CDR3 nucleotides read TGTGCCAGCAGCACGGGACTAGCGGATACGCAGTATTTT.

The genes are TRBV30 and TRBJ1-5; D gene unclear. The germline V gene has CDR1 GTSNPN and CDR2 SVGIG (reference sequence). V was shortened by 0 bases and J by 7 bases, with 19 bases between the two germline ends. This CDR3 spans 16 amino acids. CDR3 nucleotide sequence: TGTGCCTGGAGTGTGAACCGGAGAGGGTTACGACAGCCCCAGCATTTT. Protein product: CAWSVNRRGLRQPQHF. Using reference TRBV30 and TRBJ1-5 for the parts outside the CDR3, the full variable domain is SQTIHQWPATLVQPVGSPLSLECTVEGTSNPNLYWYRQAAGRGLQLLFYSVGIGQISSEVPQNLSASRPQDRQFILSSKKLLLSDSGFYLCAWSVNRRGLRQPQHFGDGTRLSIL.

The gene calls are TRBV9 and TRBJ2-1, with 12 bases matching TRBD2. J lost 9 bases, V lost 4 bases, and 5 bases had no gene match. Per the germline V gene, CDR1 is SGDLS and CDR2 is YYNGEE. The CDR3 sequence is 14 residues long. The CDR3 loop is CASSTWTSGVEQFF. The CDR3 DNA sequence: TGTGCCAGCAGCACCTGGACTAGCGGGGTTGAGCAGTTCTTC.

This clone has a single count. The chain combines TRBV5-1 with TRBJ2-5; TRBD2 aligns across 9 bases. This CDR3 region has 15 residues. The V segment lost 5 bases and the J segment 0 bases; nucleotides outside the gene matches: 5. CDR1 and CDR2 (germline): SGHRS, YFSETQ. This chain's CDR3 is CASRSAGGYQETQYF. In DNA form, the CDR3 reads TGCGCCAGCAGGTCGGCGGGGGGGTACCAAGAGACCCAGTACTTC.

V and J are TRBV15 and TRBJ1-3; D is unclear. The V end lost 0 bases, the J end lost 5 bases, and 14 bases lay between the germline ends. The CDR3 length is 16 residues. CDR1 LNHNV and CDR2 YYDKDF come from the germline V gene (reference sequence). CDR3 nucleotides: TGTGCCACCAGCAGAGAGGGAATTAGGACCCGAAACACCATATATTTT. Its translation is CATSREGIRTRNTIYF.

The rearrangement uses TRBV7-9 and TRBJ2-7; tentatively, D is TRBD1 (7 bases). V was cut by 5 bases and J by 3 bases, with 14 bases left in between. Germline CDR1 is SEHNR and CDR2 is FQNEAQ (reference sequence). The CDR3 has 14 residues. The CDR3 is CASSPAGGNYEQYF. As DNA, the CDR3 is TGTGCCAGCAGCCCAGCAGGGGGGAACTACGAGCAGTACTTC. Looking up the rest from reference TRBV7-9 and TRBJ2-7 gives the full variable domain: DTGVSQNPRHKITKRGQNVTFRCDPISEHNRLYWYRQTLGQGPEFLTYFQNEAQLEKSRLLSDRFSAERPKGSFSTLEIQRTEQGDSAMYLCASSPAGGNYEQYFGPGTRLTVT.

The DNA for the CDR3 is TGTGCCAGCAGCTTTGCTAAGTGGAACACTGAAGCTTTCTTT. Encoded protein: CASSFAKWNTEAFF. The V gene is TRBV11-2, the J gene TRBJ1-1; no clear D gene. V lost 3 bases, J lost 1 base, and 9 bases lay in between. CDR3 length: 14 amino acids. The germline V gene encodes CDR1 SGHAT and CDR2 FQNNGV. The full variable domain, in which reference TRBV11-2 and TRBJ1-1 provide the parts outside the CDR3, is EAGVAQSPRYKIIEKRQSVAFWCNPISGHATLYWYQQILGQGPKLLIQFQNNGVVDDSQLPKDRFSAERLKGVDSTLKIQPAKLEDSAVYLCASSFAKWNTEAFFGQGTRLTVV.

J is TRBJ2-6 and V is TRBV5-6; D is undetermined. The V end was cut by 2 bases, the J end by 0 bases, with 9 bases between. Germline V gene lookup returns CDR1 SGHDT and CDR2 YYEEEE. The CDR3 spans 16 residues. CDR3 residues: CASSLGRLSGANVLTF. CDR3 coding DNA: TGTGCCAGCAGCTTAGGCCGACTCTCTGGGGCCAACGTCCTGACTTTC.

This clone occurred a few times. CDR3 sequence: CASSLEGAPLHF. CDR3 nucleotides: TGTGCCAGCAGCTTGGAGGGGGCACCCCTCCACTTT. V and J are TRBV7-9 and TRBJ1-6, with a weak D call TRBD1 (6 bases). Germline-derived CDR1 and CDR2 are SEHNR and FQNEAQ (reference sequence). Trimming pared 3 bases from V and 11 bases from J, leaving 8 bases between. The CDR3 runs to 12 residues.

By proportion, this clone is medium-sized (0.01 to 0.1%). This rearrangement joins TRBV10-1 to TRBJ1-1; a weak D match, TRBD1 (5 bases). CDR1 WNHNN and CDR2 SYGVQD come from the germline V gene (reference sequence). The CDR3 is made up of 16 amino acids. The ends were cut back, 3 bases at V and 1 base at J, with 15 bases in the middle. This CDR3 reads CASSENRMTQNTEAFF. CDR3 in DNA: TGCGCCAGCAGTGAAAACAGGATGACCCAGAACACTGAAGCTTTCTTT.